The subject of this entry is one T cell receptor beta chain. Its antigen remains unknown. This sample was included in a study of cytomegalovirus exposure and HLA in healthy donors. The germline V gene encodes CDR1 SGHRS and CDR2 YFSETQ. The CDR3 is 17 residues long. V shed 2 bases and J 4 bases; nucleotides not matched to a gene: 8. Both 60 Vbeta primers and 13 Jbeta primers went into the PCR. Measured with immunoSEQ multiplex PCR; TCRdb has only the in-frame clones, and not every one. Of about 130,000 clones detected, less than 85% appear once; the ten largest clones hold approximately 2.1%. The study, taken as a whole, reports: Researchers reported that a few CMV-associated chains were confirmed in vitro as CMV antigen-specific. Most TCR sequences showed up rarely, but some public TCRs showed up in many donors. HLA restriction was apparent for most CMV-associated TCR beta chains in a later analysis. In a later analysis, a genetic analysis reported fewer productive-TCR N-insertions in an Asian-associated ancestry cluster than the cohort average.

The rearrangement joins TRBV5-1 to TRBJ2-2; TRBD2 matches at 10 bases. The receptor comes from a woman aged 40 to 50 in good health and CMV-seropositive. The sequenced sample consisted of PBMCs. CDR3 sequence: CASSLGTSGAGTGELFF. The DNA for the CDR3 is TGCGCCAGCAGCTTAGGTACTAGCGGGGCAGGCACCGGGGAGCTGTTTTTT.